Below, 31 T cell receptor beta chains from the same sample are listed, as sequenced in a study of Ad26.COV2.S vaccination and SARS-CoV-2 variants. Some clones are missing from TCRdb's copy, which holds only in-frame ones; the method was immunoSEQ multiplex PCR. The table lists 350,000 to 500,000 clones, 80% to 95% of them singletons. Indicated treatment: around 19 received Ad26.COV2.S at low or high dose, single or two shots; about 5 received placebo; per-sample allocation not given. Samples came from day 63 after the first vaccine or placebo injection. This specimen was peripheral blood, taken in a trial of Ad26.COV2.S vaccine versus placebo. All receptors come from a person between 18 and 59 years old who received the Ad26.COV2.S COVID-19 vaccine or a placebo.

The V and J genes are TRBV6-1 and TRBJ2-1, with 9 positions matching TRBD1. J gave up 4 bases and V 1 base, and 5 bases lay outside the gene matches. There are 16 residues in the CDR3. CDR1 MNHNS and CDR2 SASEGT come from the germline V gene. In nucleotides, the CDR3 is TGTGCCAGCAGTGAAGACAGGGGGCTTTCGTACAATGAGCAGTTCTTC. Its translation is CASSEDRGLSYNEQFF.

J is TRBJ2-1 and V is TRBV6-1; TRBD2 agrees at 7 bases. The germline CDR1 and CDR2 sequences are MNHNS and SASEGT. Trimming removed 3 bases from V and 15 bases from J; junction bases left unmatched: 5. This CDR3 has 11 amino acids. CDR3 sequence (DNA): TGTGCCAGCAGTGATGGACTAGGGCTGTTCTTC. Amino acid sequence: CASSDGLGLFF.

This sequence joins TRBV19 and TRBJ1-1, with a weak D call TRBD1 (5 bases). The CDR3 is made up of 15 amino acids. The V end was cut by 9 bases, the J end by 0 bases, with 17 bases between. Germline V gene sequence: CDR1 LNHDA, CDR2 SQIVND (reference sequence). The CDR3 reads CASRFRGDMNTEAFF. The CDR3 DNA follows: TGTGCCAGCCGCTTCCGGGGCGACATGAACACTGAAGCTTTCTTT. Together with reference TRBV19 and TRBJ1-1, the CDR3 gives the full variable domain: DGGITQSPKYLFRKEGQNVTLSCEQNLNHDAMYWYRQDPGQGLRLIYYSQIVNDFQKGDIAEGYSVSREKKESFPLTVTSAQKNPTAFYLCASRFRGDMNTEAFFGQGTRLTVV.

V gene TRBV28 combines with J gene TRBJ2-7; 11 bases align to TRBD2. CDR3 length equals 16 residues. Losses at the gene ends were 5 bases for V and 5 bases for J; bases not matched to a gene: 11. Germline V gene data show CDR1 as MDHEN and CDR2 as SYDVKM. The DNA of the CDR3 is TGTGCCAGCAGTGTAACTAGCGGGAGTTTGTTAAACGAGCAGTACTTC. Protein sequence: CASSVTSGSLLNEQYF.

The chain links TRBV5-4 to TRBJ2-7; 7 bases match TRBD1. The CDR3 runs 16 residues. CDR1 is SGHNT and CDR2 is YYREEE in the germline V gene (reference sequence). V shed 4 bases, J shed 0 bases, and the junction held 10 bases outside the gene matches. CDR3 residues: CASSPDRVSSSYEQYF. CDR3 DNA sequence: TGTGCCAGCAGCCCTGACAGGGTATCGAGCTCCTACGAGCAGTACTTC.

This clone was recorded once. CDR3 nucleotides: TGTGCCAGCAGCCCAGGGGCCACTAGCGGGATCACCGGGGAGCTGTTTTTT. Translating gives CASSPGATSGITGELFF. The chain uses TRBV7-9 and TRBJ2-2, with 10 bases lining up with TRBD2. This CDR3 is built from 17 residues. Germline loops: CDR1 SEHNR, CDR2 FQNEAQ (reference sequence). J gave up 4 bases and V 5 bases, and 10 bases lay outside the gene matches.

The genes are TRBV24-1 and TRBJ2-1; TRBD2 aligns across 14 bases. V lost 5 bases to trimming and J lost 0 bases; unmatched junction nucleotides: 8. Germline lookup yields CDR1 KGHDR and CDR2 SFDVKD. CDR3 length equals 19 residues. DNA for the CDR3: TGTGCCACCAGTGGTCAGACTAGCGGGAGGGAGAGCTCCTACAATGAGCAGTTCTTC. It codes for CATSGQTSGRESSYNEQFF.

The chain links TRBV7-9 to TRBJ1-2; D not resolved. Deletions cut 5 bases from V and 2 bases from J, with 12 bases between. The CDR3 has 14 amino acids. The germline V gene has CDR1 SEHNR and CDR2 FQNEAQ (reference sequence). CDR3: CASSVSQINYGYTF. The CDR3, as DNA: TGTGCCAGCAGCGTCAGTCAGATCAACTATGGCTACACCTTC.

This clone was detected a few times. The chain is built from TRBV12-5 and TRBJ1-1; D may be TRBD1 (6 bases). V dropped 6 bases and J dropped 11 bases, with 19 bases sitting between them. The germline V gene encodes CDR1 LGHNT and CDR2 FRNRAP. CDR3 length: 13 residues. CDR3 loop: CASGAEGGSVAFF. The CDR3 coding sequence is TGTGCTAGTGGGGCCGAGGGGGGCTCGGTGGCTTTCTTT.

The chain employs TRBV28 and TRBJ2-7; D call uncertain. Trimming pared 5 bases from V and 7 bases from J, leaving 6 bases between. Looked up from germline, CDR1 is MDHEN and CDR2 is SYDVKM. CDR3 length: 10 residues. Here the CDR3 DNA reads TGTGCCAGCAGTCGTGGGGAGCAGTACTTC. This gives the protein CASSRGEQYF.

The chain links TRBV28 to TRBJ1-6, with 7 bases lining up with TRBD1. Trimming removed 5 bases from V and 6 bases from J; junction bases left unmatched: 4. The CDR3 is 14 amino acids. CDR1 and CDR2 (germline): MDHEN, SYDVKM. In DNA form, the CDR3 reads TGTGCCAGCAGTCAGGGACAGATTAATTCACCCCTCCACTTT. As protein: CASSQGQINSPLHF.

This clone was detected only a few times. V is TRBV6-6 and J is TRBJ1-6; D is ambiguous. Germline values: CDR1 MNHNY, CDR2 SVGAGI (reference sequence). Trimming removed 6 bases at V and 4 bases at J, with 10 bases between. The CDR3 consists of 14 residues. DNA of the CDR3: TGTGCCAGCAGCGCCACAGAGTATAATTCACCCCTCCACTTT. Translated, it gives CASSATEYNSPLHF.

V and J are TRBV7-2 and TRBJ1-1; D remains ambiguous. Germline V gives CDR1 SGHTA, CDR2 FQGNSA. The CDR3 totals 15 residues. Trimming removed 1 base at V and 9 bases at J, with 18 bases between. This CDR3 is CASSLEDGPAVKAFF. CDR3 bases: TGTGCCAGCAGCTTAGAGGATGGGCCGGCAGTGAAAGCTTTCTTT.

The rearrangement joins TRBV6-2 or TRBV6-3 to TRBJ2-3; 7 bases line up with TRBD2. Germline CDR1 MNHEY, CDR2 SVGEGT. CDR3 size: 13 residues. The V segment lost 7 bases and the J segment 11 bases; nucleotides outside the gene matches: 12. DNA of the CDR3: TGTGCCAGCACCCCGACGGGGGGACTCAGGCAGTATTTT. Encoded protein: CASTPTGGLRQYF.

The chain has TRBV12-3 or TRBV12-4 and TRBJ2-7; D call uncertain. V lost 0 bases and J 10 bases, leaving 10 bases between the germline ends. This CDR3 is 12 amino acids long. The CDR3 DNA is TGTGCCAGCAGTTTAGCGATCGTACCACAGTACTTC. Protein: CASSLAIVPQYF.

The CDR3 nucleotides read TGTGCCAGCAGTTTGTCCGGACAGGGAGTGATGGGTAACACAGATACGCAGTATTTT. Encoded protein: CASSLSGQGVMGNTDTQYF. This chain connects TRBV28 to TRBJ2-3, with 8 bases identical to TRBD1. CDR1 is MDHEN, CDR2 SYDVKM, per germline. This CDR3 has 19 residues. V lost 3 bases and J lost 2; bases outside the gene matches: 16. The variable domain in full, completed from reference TRBV28 and TRBJ2-3, reads DVKVTQSSRYLVKRTGEKVFLECVQDMDHENMFWYRQDPGLGLRLIYFSYDVKMKEKGDIPEGYSVSREKKERFSLILESASTNQTSMYLCASSLSGQGVMGNTDTQYFGPGTRLTVL.

The rearrangement joins TRBV12-3 or TRBV12-4 to TRBJ2-5, with 7 positions matching TRBD1. CDR3 size: 13 residues. With 6 bases clipped from V and 2 bases from J, the junction kept 3 bases outside the gene matches. The CDR3 nucleotides are TGTGCCAGCAGGCTGACAGGGCAAGAGACCCAGTACTTC. This codes for CASRLTGQETQYF.

The chain carries TRBV10-3 and TRBJ2-2, with a possible D match to TRBD2 (5 bases). V lost 0 bases to trimming and J lost 0 bases, with 14 bases between them. Per the germline V gene, CDR1 is ENHRY and CDR2 is SYGVKD. This CDR3 has 18 amino acids. DNA of the CDR3: TGTGCCATCAGTGAGTCGCCCGGTCGGGGATCGAACACCGGGGAGCTGTTTTTT. Encoded protein: CAISESPGRGSNTGELFF.

The CDR3 region is CASSPGLAGYEQYF. The CDR3 DNA reads TGTGCCAGCAGTCCCGGGCTAGCGGGCTACGAGCAGTACTTC. The chain combines TRBV2 with TRBJ2-7; 8 bases fit TRBD2. CDR3 length: 14 residues. The V and J ends lost 5 bases and 3 bases, in that order; junction bases with no gene match: 6. Germline lookup yields CDR1 SNHLY and CDR2 FYNNEI.

J is TRBJ1-5 and V is TRBV6-2 or TRBV6-3; D possibly corresponds to TRBD1 (5 bases). Trimming pared 6 bases from V and 11 bases from J, leaving 20 bases between. There are 14 residues in the CDR3. Germline V CDR1 and CDR2: MNHEY, SVGEGT. The CDR3 reads CASSPSRGAWSQHF. The DNA of the CDR3 is TGTGCCAGCAGCCCCTCGAGGGGCGCCTGGTCCCAGCATTTT.

The chain combines TRBV25-1 with TRBJ2-4; weak D call: TRBD1 (6 bases). The germline V gene encodes CDR1 MGHDK and CDR2 SYGVNS. CDR3 length: 14 residues. With 5 bases removed from V and 7 bases from J, the gap between germline ends came to 15 bases. The CDR3 bases are TGTGCCAGCAGTAACCGGGACCAGGGGAACATTCAGTACTTC. It translates to CASSNRDQGNIQYF. The full variable domain, rest sourced from reference TRBV25-1 and TRBJ2-4, is EADIYQTPRYLVIGTGKKITLECSQTMGHDKMYWYQQDPGMELHLIHYSYGVNSTEKGDLSSESTVSRIRTEHFPLTLESARPSHTSQYLCASSNRDQGNIQYFGAGTRLSVL.

The V call is TRBV5-1, the J call TRBJ2-2; no definite D call. The germline V gene has CDR1 SGHRS and CDR2 YFSETQ. The CDR3 loop spans 14 amino acids. V shed 4 bases and J shed 1 base, with 8 bases lying between them. The CDR3 reads CASSPPGNTGELFF. The DNA for the CDR3 is TGCGCCAGCAGCCCCCCAGGGAACACCGGGGAGCTGTTTTTT. The whole variable domain, filled in from reference TRBV5-1 and TRBJ2-2, reads KAGVTQTPRYLIKTRGQQVTLSCSPISGHRSVSWYQQTPGQGLQFLFEYFSETQRNKGNFPGRFSGRQFSNSRSEMNVSTLELGDSALYLCASSPPGNTGELFFGEGSRLTVL.

The chain employs TRBV19 and TRBJ2-1; TRBD1 is a possible D gene (5 bases). V was trimmed by 5 bases and J by 0 bases, leaving 14 bases between them. There are 16 residues in the CDR3. Germline V gene lookup returns CDR1 LNHDA and CDR2 SQIVND (reference sequence). CDR3: CASSSDSLNSYNEQFF. The CDR3 DNA sequence: TGTGCCAGTAGTTCCGACAGCCTGAACTCCTACAATGAGCAGTTCTTC.

V gene TRBV5-4 combines with J gene TRBJ2-7, with 9 bases lining up with TRBD2. Germline V gene data show CDR1 as SGHNT and CDR2 as YYREEE (reference sequence). The length of the CDR3 is 15 residues. V shed 4 bases and J 4 bases; nucleotides not matched to a gene: 9. The CDR3 protein is CASSATKAGGYEQYF. The CDR3 nucleotides are TGTGCCAGCAGCGCTACTAAAGCGGGAGGTTACGAGCAGTACTTC.

The gene calls are TRBV30 and TRBJ1-6; D is uncertain. Germline V gene lookup returns CDR1 GTSNPN and CDR2 SVGIG (reference sequence). Trimming took off 1 base at V and 0 bases at J, with 10 bases between the two ends. There are 16 residues in the CDR3. CDR3 nucleotides: TGTGCCTGGAGTGCCCGGAGCGTCTCCTATAATTCACCCCTCCACTTT. Its translation is CAWSARSVSYNSPLHF.

The chain has TRBV21-1 and TRBJ2-5; the table calls TRBD2, which could not be checked here. TRBV21-1 is listed as a pseudogene. This CDR3 spans 18 amino acids. The CDR3 region has the DNA TGTGCCAGCAGCAAAGGGGGACTAGCGGGAGTCTTCAAAGAGACCCAGTACTTC. The encoded protein is CASSKGGLAGVFKETQYF.

The chain uses TRBV24-1 and TRBJ2-3; D is undetermined. CDR1 is KGHDR and CDR2 is SFDVKD in the germline V gene. Between the trimmed V and J ends, which lost 6 bases and 1 base, there was a span of 7 bases. This CDR3 is built from 13 residues. The CDR3 spells CATSRQGTDTQYF. Here the CDR3 DNA reads TGTGCCACCAGTCGGCAGGGCACAGATACGCAGTATTTT.

The chain recombines TRBV2 with TRBJ1-4; unclear D gene. The length of the CDR3 is 11 residues. CDR1 and CDR2 (germline): SNHLY, FYNNEI. The germline V and J ends were trimmed by 6 bases and 8 bases, with 7 bases remaining between them. For the CDR3, the DNA is TGTGCCAGCAGCCCCACAGAAAAACTGTTTTTT. Residues: CASSPTEKLFF.

The CDR3 here is CASSREGNTEAFF. The CDR3 DNA is TGCGCCAGCAGCCGCGAGGGAAACACTGAAGCTTTCTTT. This chain links TRBV5-1 with TRBJ1-1; D call uncertain. Looked up from germline, CDR1 is SGHRS and CDR2 is YFSETQ. V was shortened by 4 bases and J by 2 bases, with 9 bases between the two germline ends. The CDR3 is made up of 13 amino acids.

Only one count was recorded for this clone. The chain combines TRBV14 with TRBJ1-1; a weak D match, TRBD1 (6 bases). The CDR3 is made up of 15 amino acids. Trimming removed 3 bases from V and 5 bases from J, with 16 bases in between. In germline, CDR1 is SGHDN, CDR2 FVKESK. The CDR3 region has the DNA TGTGCCAGCAGCCATCATCAACAGGGTATTACTGAAGCTTTCTTT. Translation gives CASSHHQQGITEAFF.

The CDR3 sequence: CAISESSGTGHYEQYF. In DNA, the CDR3 is TGTGCCATCAGTGAGTCCTCAGGAACAGGGCACTACGAGCAGTACTTC. V is TRBV10-3 and J is TRBJ2-7, with a weak D call TRBD1 (6 bases). The length of the CDR3 is 16 residues. CDR1 and CDR2 from the germline V gene are ENHRY and SYGVKD. V was clipped by 0 bases and J by 3 bases, with 15 bases between them.